This T cell receptor (beta chain) was sequenced for a study of Graves' ophthalmopathy and Graves' hyperthyroidism. Transcripts of RNA were the source for amplifying TCR beta CDR3 regions. HTBI primers were used in a first-round RT-PCR, which preceded a second-round multiplex PCR. A single record per CDR3 protein comes from TCRdb applying MiXCR to the multiplex PCR reads. The data contain 350,000 to 400,000 distinct CDR3 sequences, 15% of them singletons. Each diagnosis was determined on the basis of clinical symptoms, serum thyroxine, TRAb, thyroid ultrasound and orbital computed tomography. CDR3 length: 15 residues. CDR1 is ENHRY, CDR2 SYGVKD, per germline. This clonotype was counted ten times or more.

The sequencing input was peripheral blood. The TCR comes from a young woman with stable Graves' hyperthyroidism. This chain uses TRBV10-3 with TRBJ2-7, with D possibly TRBD1 on 5 matching bases. The CDR3 loop is CAVPGRALCRYEQYF. CDR3 DNA: TGTGCTGTCCCGGGCAGGGCGTTATGTAGGTACGAGCAGTACTTC.